The table lists the clone carrying this T cell receptor (beta chain) with a few counts. The CDR3 covers 15 residues. After removal of 2 bases from V and 6 bases from J, the junction contained 5 bases not matched to a gene. CDR1 is KGHDR and CDR2 is SFDVKD in the germline V gene. The entry originates in a study of T cells in Graves' hyperthyroidism and ophthalmopathy. Amplification targeted TCR beta CDR3 regions from RNA transcripts. The HTBI primer set served for first-round RT-PCR of the TCR CDR3. TCRdb reprocessed the multiplex PCR reads with MiXCR, giving one entry per CDR3 protein. Of 450,000 to 650,000 distinct CDR3 sequences listed, about 14% are singletons.

The sequence came from a woman aged 18-29 years with Graves' ophthalmopathy. The gene calls are TRBV24-1 and TRBJ2-1; 8 bases are a match to TRBD1. Material: blood. The CDR3 DNA is TGTGCCACCAGTGATTCAGAGACAGGGGTCAATGAGCAGTTCTTC. Residues: CATSDSETGVNEQFF.